Listed below are T cell receptor beta chains from one sample, sequenced in a study of blood T cell repertoires in COVID-19. Here immunoSEQ multiplex PCR was the method, and the copy in TCRdb shows in-frame clones only, minus some. The repertoire has nearly 70,000 clones, 88% of them found once; the top ten carry 6% to 7%. The source material was peripheral blood. These receptors were obtained from a woman in her 70s with acute or convalescent COVID-19. Both conserved end residues are part of each CDR3. D genes are given only for firm matches. Size values are once, few and many counts, or a class for expanded clones, and some rows have none.

cdr3_length: 14; v_call: TRBV7-3; d_call: TRBD2; clone_size: NA; j_call: TRBJ2-5; cdr3_aa: CASSFSGGEETQYF; cdr3_nt: TGTGCCAGCAGTTTCTCCGGGGGGGAAGAGACCCAGTACTTC
cdr3_length: 11; v_call: TRBV6-5; d_call: NA; clone_size: NA; j_call: TRBJ1-5; cdr3_aa: CASSGEQPQHF; cdr3_nt: TGTGCCAGCTCCGGAGAACAGCCCCAGCATTTT
cdr3_length: 12; v_call: TRBV3-1/TRBV3-2; d_call: NA; clone_size: NA; j_call: TRBJ1-1; cdr3_aa: CASSSGETEAFF; cdr3_nt: TGTGCCAGCAGCTCAGGGGAAACTGAAGCTTTCTTT
cdr3_length: 10; v_call: TRBV29-1; d_call: NA; clone_size: NA; j_call: TRBJ1-2; cdr3_aa: CSVDDYGYTF; cdr3_nt: TGCAGCGTTGACGACTATGGCTACACCTTC
cdr3_length: 13; v_call: TRBV29-1; d_call: NA; clone_size: NA; j_call: TRBJ2-7; cdr3_aa: CSVESGGTYEQYF; cdr3_nt: TGCAGCGTTGAATCCGGCGGGACCTACGAGCAGTACTTC
cdr3_length: 14; v_call: TRBV11-2; d_call: NA; clone_size: NA; j_call: TRBJ1-1; cdr3_aa: CASSFFRVNTEAFF; cdr3_nt: TGTGCCAGCAGCTTCTTCAGGGTGAACACTGAAGCTTTCTTT
cdr3_length: 15; v_call: TRBV5-6; d_call: TRBD1; clone_size: NA; j_call: TRBJ1-5; cdr3_aa: CASSTGQGARQPQHF; cdr3_nt: TGTGCCAGCAGCACCGGACAGGGGGCTCGTCAGCCCCAGCATTTT
cdr3_length: 15; v_call: TRBV4-2; d_call: NA; clone_size: once; j_call: TRBJ1-2; cdr3_aa: CASSPGHAANYGYTF; cdr3_nt: TGTGCCAGCAGCCCTGGACACGCTGCTAACTATGGCTACACCTTC
cdr3_length: 14; v_call: TRBV5-1; d_call: NA; clone_size: NA; j_call: TRBJ2-3; cdr3_aa: CASSGGAGRDTQYF; cdr3_nt: TGCGCCAGCAGCGGGGGGGCCGGGAGGGATACGCAGTATTTT
cdr3_length: 15; v_call: TRBV5-4; d_call: TRBD1; clone_size: NA; j_call: TRBJ1-1; cdr3_aa: CASSRPGQGGTEAFF; cdr3_nt: TGTGCCAGCAGCCGGCCGGGGCAGGGGGGCACTGAAGCTTTCTTT
cdr3_length: 17; v_call: TRBV7-9; d_call: NA; clone_size: NA; j_call: TRBJ2-1; cdr3_aa: CASSLGTWGEKYNEQFF; cdr3_nt: TGTGCCAGCAGCTTGGGAACATGGGGGGAAAAATACAATGAGCAGTTCTTC
cdr3_length: 16; v_call: TRBV4-1; d_call: NA; clone_size: NA; j_call: TRBJ1-6; cdr3_aa: CASSQDRGSYNSPLHF; cdr3_nt: TGCGCCAGCAGCCAAGATAGGGGCTCCTATAATTCACCCCTCCACTTT
cdr3_length: 14; v_call: TRBV19; d_call: NA; clone_size: NA; j_call: TRBJ2-7; cdr3_aa: CASSPQGLSYEQYF; cdr3_nt: TGTGCCAGTAGTCCCCAGGGACTCTCCTACGAGCAGTACTTC
cdr3_length: 16; v_call: TRBV18; d_call: NA; clone_size: NA; j_call: TRBJ2-7; cdr3_aa: CASSPPFGTGAYEQYF; cdr3_nt: TGTGCCAGCTCGCCCCCTTTTGGGACGGGGGCCTACGAGCAGTACTTC
cdr3_length: 15; v_call: TRBV18; d_call: TRBD1; clone_size: NA; j_call: TRBJ1-1; cdr3_aa: CASSPPQGANTEAFF; cdr3_nt: TGTGCCAGCTCACCCCCACAGGGGGCTAACACTGAAGCTTTCTTT
cdr3_length: 15; v_call: TRBV2; d_call: TRBD1; clone_size: NA; j_call: TRBJ2-4; cdr3_aa: CASRTPGTVGNIQYF; cdr3_nt: TGTGCCAGCAGGACCCCCGGGACAGTCGGAAACATTCAGTACTTC
cdr3_length: 12; v_call: TRBV5-6; d_call: NA; clone_size: NA; j_call: TRBJ2-1; cdr3_aa: CASSSQGNEQFF; cdr3_nt: TGTGCCAGCAGCTCACAGGGCAATGAGCAGTTCTTC
cdr3_length: 15; v_call: TRBV5-4; d_call: NA; clone_size: NA; j_call: TRBJ1-2; cdr3_aa: CASSFYRAANYGYTF; cdr3_nt: TGTGCCAGTAGCTTTTACAGGGCTGCTAACTATGGCTACACCTTC
cdr3_length: 15; v_call: TRBV18; d_call: NA; clone_size: NA; j_call: TRBJ1-3; cdr3_aa: CASSPQRDSGNTIYF; cdr3_nt: TGTGCCAGCTCACCACAGAGAGACTCTGGAAACACCATATATTTT
cdr3_length: 13; v_call: TRBV15; d_call: NA; clone_size: NA; j_call: TRBJ2-1; cdr3_aa: CATSRDTGHEQFF; cdr3_nt: TGTGCCACCAGCCGTGACACCGGCCATGAGCAGTTCTTC
cdr3_length: 11; v_call: TRBV30; d_call: NA; clone_size: once; j_call: TRBJ1-1; cdr3_aa: CAWTPRGRAFF; cdr3_nt: TGTGCCTGGACTCCCAGGGGACGAGCTTTCTTT
cdr3_length: 15; v_call: TRBV3-1/TRBV3-2; d_call: NA; clone_size: few; j_call: TRBJ2-1; cdr3_aa: CASSRGTTSYNEQFF; cdr3_nt: TGTGCCAGCAGCCGCGGTACGACCTCCTACAATGAGCAGTTCTTC
cdr3_length: 13; v_call: TRBV29-1; d_call: NA; clone_size: NA; j_call: TRBJ1-1; cdr3_aa: CSVASGFNSEAFF; cdr3_nt: TGCAGCGTTGCCTCAGGGTTCAACTCTGAAGCTTTCTTT
cdr3_length: 12; v_call: TRBV12-5; d_call: NA; clone_size: NA; j_call: TRBJ1-1; cdr3_aa: CASGPGTTEAFF; cdr3_nt: TGTGCTAGTGGTCCCGGGACAACTGAAGCTTTCTTT
cdr3_length: 14; v_call: TRBV7-9; d_call: NA; clone_size: once; j_call: TRBJ2-5; cdr3_aa: CASSSASAPETQYF; cdr3_nt: TGTGCCAGCAGCTCCGCTAGCGCCCCAGAGACCCAGTACTTC
cdr3_length: 13; v_call: TRBV5-1; d_call: NA; clone_size: NA; j_call: TRBJ1-1; cdr3_aa: CASSLRSGSQAFF; cdr3_nt: TGCGCCAGCAGCCTCCGTTCGGGATCCCAAGCTTTCTTT
cdr3_length: 15; v_call: TRBV15; d_call: TRBD1; clone_size: NA; j_call: TRBJ2-2; cdr3_aa: CATSRDRGNTGELFF; cdr3_nt: TGTGCCACCAGCAGGGACAGGGGGAACACCGGGGAGCTGTTTTTT
cdr3_length: 16; v_call: TRBV7-9; d_call: TRBD2; clone_size: NA; j_call: TRBJ2-1; cdr3_aa: CASSPAGGGGADEQFF; cdr3_nt: TGTGCCAGCAGCCCGGCGGGAGGCGGGGGGGCGGATGAGCAGTTCTTC
cdr3_length: 13; v_call: TRBV30; d_call: NA; clone_size: NA; j_call: TRBJ2-3; cdr3_aa: CALSGTKADTQYF; cdr3_nt: TGTGCCTTGTCCGGGACAAAAGCAGATACGCAGTATTTT
cdr3_length: 15; v_call: TRBV5-1; d_call: NA; clone_size: NA; j_call: TRBJ1-4; cdr3_aa: CASSLQGAQGEKLFF; cdr3_nt: TGCGCCAGCAGCTTACAGGGCGCGCAAGGGGAAAAACTGTTTTTT
cdr3_length: 16; v_call: TRBV5-4; d_call: TRBD1; clone_size: NA; j_call: TRBJ1-1; cdr3_aa: CASSLGGRGLNTEAFF; cdr3_nt: TGTGCCAGCAGCTTGGGCGGGAGGGGGCTGAACACTGAAGCTTTCTTT
cdr3_length: 13; v_call: TRBV7-9; d_call: NA; clone_size: NA; j_call: TRBJ2-3; cdr3_aa: CASSLWRTDTQYF; cdr3_nt: TGTGCCAGCAGCCTTTGGCGCACAGATACGCAGTATTTT
cdr3_length: 14; v_call: TRBV6-5; d_call: NA; clone_size: NA; j_call: TRBJ1-6; cdr3_aa: CASKPSREGSPLHF; cdr3_nt: TGTGCCAGCAAACCTTCTAGAGAGGGATCACCCCTCCACTTT
cdr3_length: 16; v_call: TRBV5-5; d_call: TRBD1; clone_size: once; j_call: TRBJ1-2; cdr3_aa: CASKTQAGTETYGYTF; cdr3_nt: TGTGCCAGCAAAACGCAGGCAGGGACAGAAACCTATGGCTACACCTTC
cdr3_length: 14; v_call: TRBV7-3; d_call: NA; clone_size: few; j_call: TRBJ2-7; cdr3_aa: CASSLPGMTYEQYF; cdr3_nt: TGTGCCAGCAGCTTACCCGGTATGACCTACGAGCAGTACTTC
cdr3_length: 14; v_call: TRBV7-2; d_call: TRBD2; clone_size: NA; j_call: TRBJ2-3; cdr3_aa: CASRLAGVTDTQYF; cdr3_nt: TGTGCCAGCCGACTAGCGGGGGTCACAGATACGCAGTATTTT
cdr3_length: 14; v_call: TRBV5-5; d_call: NA; clone_size: NA; j_call: TRBJ1-1; cdr3_aa: CASSLLYMNTEAFF; cdr3_nt: TGTGCCAGCAGCTTGCTGTACATGAACACTGAAGCTTTCTTT
cdr3_length: 14; v_call: TRBV7-3; d_call: NA; clone_size: NA; j_call: TRBJ1-1; cdr3_aa: CASSLTVGRTEAFF; cdr3_nt: TGTGCCAGCAGCTTAACTGTGGGGCGCACTGAAGCTTTCTTT
cdr3_length: 11; v_call: TRBV21-1; d_call: NA; clone_size: NA; j_call: TRBJ1-1; cdr3_aa: CASRTGSEAFF; cdr3_nt: TGTGCCAGCAGAACGGGTTCTGAAGCTTTCTTT
cdr3_length: 14; v_call: TRBV6-1; d_call: NA; clone_size: NA; j_call: TRBJ1-3; cdr3_aa: CASRIDSTGNTIYF; cdr3_nt: TGTGCCAGCAGGATAGACAGTACTGGAAACACCATATATTTT
cdr3_length: 14; v_call: TRBV2; d_call: NA; clone_size: NA; j_call: TRBJ1-1; cdr3_aa: CASSEGGMGTEAFF; cdr3_nt: TGTGCCAGCAGTGAGGGGGGTATGGGCACTGAAGCTTTCTTT
cdr3_length: 16; v_call: TRBV28; d_call: TRBD1; clone_size: NA; j_call: TRBJ1-4; cdr3_aa: CASSSPGQGGNEKLFF; cdr3_nt: TGTGCCAGCAGTTCACCGGGACAGGGGGGGAATGAAAAACTGTTTTTT
cdr3_length: 13; v_call: TRBV9; d_call: TRBD2; clone_size: NA; j_call: TRBJ2-3; cdr3_aa: CASSTSATDTQYF; cdr3_nt: TGTGCCAGCAGCACTAGCGCTACAGATACGCAGTATTTT
cdr3_length: 14; v_call: TRBV6-4; d_call: TRBD1; clone_size: NA; j_call: TRBJ1-1; cdr3_aa: CASSDGAGGPEAFF; cdr3_nt: TGTGCCAGCAGTGACGGGGCAGGGGGCCCTGAAGCTTTCTTT
cdr3_length: 13; v_call: TRBV6-5; d_call: TRBD1; clone_size: NA; j_call: TRBJ1-6; cdr3_aa: CASGTGSVSPLHF; cdr3_nt: TGTGCCAGTGGGACAGGGTCGGTTTCACCCCTCCACTTT
cdr3_length: 16; v_call: TRBV5-1; d_call: TRBD1; clone_size: NA; j_call: TRBJ1-2; cdr3_aa: CASSLGGTGSNYGYTF; cdr3_nt: TGCGCCAGCAGCTTGGGAGGGACAGGGTCTAACTATGGCTACACCTTC
cdr3_length: 16; v_call: TRBV4-3; d_call: TRBD2; clone_size: NA; j_call: TRBJ2-1; cdr3_aa: CASSQDRFGRGNEQFF; cdr3_nt: TGCGCCAGCAGCCAAGATCGGTTCGGGAGGGGCAATGAGCAGTTCTTC
cdr3_length: 15; v_call: TRBV4-1; d_call: TRBD2; clone_size: NA; j_call: TRBJ2-1; cdr3_aa: CASSRTSGAYNEQFF; cdr3_nt: TGCGCCAGCAGCCGGACTAGCGGGGCCTACAATGAGCAGTTCTTC
cdr3_length: 15; v_call: TRBV7-2; d_call: NA; clone_size: NA; j_call: TRBJ2-2; cdr3_aa: CASSSRRSGTGELFF; cdr3_nt: TGTGCCAGCAGCTCCAGGAGGTCTGGAACCGGGGAGCTGTTTTTT
cdr3_length: 13; v_call: TRBV7-6; d_call: TRBD1; clone_size: NA; j_call: TRBJ1-1; cdr3_aa: CASSPGQGGEAFF; cdr3_nt: TGTGCCAGCAGCCCCGGACAGGGTGGTGAAGCTTTCTTT
cdr3_length: 17; v_call: TRBV5-4; d_call: NA; clone_size: once; j_call: TRBJ1-2; cdr3_aa: CASSLEKGRQVLGGYTF; cdr3_nt: TGTGCCAGCAGCTTGGAAAAAGGACGACAGGTCCTGGGCGGCTACACCTTC
cdr3_length: 15; v_call: TRBV2; d_call: NA; clone_size: NA; j_call: TRBJ2-1; cdr3_aa: CASGAGASSYNEQFF; cdr3_nt: TGTGCCAGCGGGGCGGGGGCAAGCTCCTACAATGAGCAGTTCTTC
cdr3_length: 16; v_call: TRBV12-2; d_call: NA; clone_size: NA; j_call: TRBJ1-2; cdr3_aa: CASRLASGTGGDGYTF; cdr3_nt: TGTGCAAGTCGCTTAGCCAGTGGCACAGGGGGCGATGGCTACACCTTC